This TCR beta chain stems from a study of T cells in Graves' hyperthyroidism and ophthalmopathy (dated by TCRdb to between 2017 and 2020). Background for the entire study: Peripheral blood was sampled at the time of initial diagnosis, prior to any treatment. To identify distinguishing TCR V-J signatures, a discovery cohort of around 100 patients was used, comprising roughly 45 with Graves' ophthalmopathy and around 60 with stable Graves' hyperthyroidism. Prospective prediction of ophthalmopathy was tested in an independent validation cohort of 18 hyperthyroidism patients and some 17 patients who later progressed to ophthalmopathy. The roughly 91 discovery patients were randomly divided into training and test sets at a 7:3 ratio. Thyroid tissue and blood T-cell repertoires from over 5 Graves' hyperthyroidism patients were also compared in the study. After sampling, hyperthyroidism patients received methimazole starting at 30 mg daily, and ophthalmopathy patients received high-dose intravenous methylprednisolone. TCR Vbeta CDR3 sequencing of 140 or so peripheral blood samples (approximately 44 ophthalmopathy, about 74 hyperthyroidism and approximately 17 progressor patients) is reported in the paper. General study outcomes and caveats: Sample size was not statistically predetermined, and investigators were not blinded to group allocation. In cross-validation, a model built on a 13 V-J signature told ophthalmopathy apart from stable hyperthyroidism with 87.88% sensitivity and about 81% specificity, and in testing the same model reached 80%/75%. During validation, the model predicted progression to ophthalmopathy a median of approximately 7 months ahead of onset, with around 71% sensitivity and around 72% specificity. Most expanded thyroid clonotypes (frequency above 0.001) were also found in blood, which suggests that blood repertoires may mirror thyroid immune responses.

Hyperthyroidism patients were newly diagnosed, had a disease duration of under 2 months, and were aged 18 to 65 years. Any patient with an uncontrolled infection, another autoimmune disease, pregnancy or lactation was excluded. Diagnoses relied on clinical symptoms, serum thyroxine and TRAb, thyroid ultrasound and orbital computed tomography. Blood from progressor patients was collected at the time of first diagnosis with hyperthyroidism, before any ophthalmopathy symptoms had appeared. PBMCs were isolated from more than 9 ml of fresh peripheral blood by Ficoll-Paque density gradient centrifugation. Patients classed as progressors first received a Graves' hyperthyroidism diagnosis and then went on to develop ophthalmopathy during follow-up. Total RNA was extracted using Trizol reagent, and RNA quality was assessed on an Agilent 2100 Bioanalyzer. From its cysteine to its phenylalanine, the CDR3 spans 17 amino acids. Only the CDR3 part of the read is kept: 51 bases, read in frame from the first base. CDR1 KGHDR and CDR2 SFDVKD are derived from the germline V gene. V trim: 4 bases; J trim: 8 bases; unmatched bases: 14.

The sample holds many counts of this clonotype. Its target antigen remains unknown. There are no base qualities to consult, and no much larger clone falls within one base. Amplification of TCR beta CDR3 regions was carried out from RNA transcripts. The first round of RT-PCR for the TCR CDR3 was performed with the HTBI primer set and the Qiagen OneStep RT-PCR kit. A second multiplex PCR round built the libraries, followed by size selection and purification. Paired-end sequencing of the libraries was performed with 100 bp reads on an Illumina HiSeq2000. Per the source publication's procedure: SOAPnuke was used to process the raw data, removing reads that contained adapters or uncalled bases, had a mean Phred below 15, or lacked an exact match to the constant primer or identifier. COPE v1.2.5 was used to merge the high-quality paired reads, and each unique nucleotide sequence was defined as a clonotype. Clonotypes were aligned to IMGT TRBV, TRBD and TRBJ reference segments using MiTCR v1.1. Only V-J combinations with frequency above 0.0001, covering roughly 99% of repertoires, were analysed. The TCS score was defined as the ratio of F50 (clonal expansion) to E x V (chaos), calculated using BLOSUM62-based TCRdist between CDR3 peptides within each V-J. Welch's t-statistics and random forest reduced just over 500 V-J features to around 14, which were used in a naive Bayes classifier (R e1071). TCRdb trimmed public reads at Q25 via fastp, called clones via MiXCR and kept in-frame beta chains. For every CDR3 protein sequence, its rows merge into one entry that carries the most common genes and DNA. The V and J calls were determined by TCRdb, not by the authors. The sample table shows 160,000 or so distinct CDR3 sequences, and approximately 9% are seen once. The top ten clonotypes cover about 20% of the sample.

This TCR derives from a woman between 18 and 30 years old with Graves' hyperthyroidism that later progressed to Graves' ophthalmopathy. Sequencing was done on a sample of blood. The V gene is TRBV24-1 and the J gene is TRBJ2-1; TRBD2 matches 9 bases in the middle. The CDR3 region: CATSDRSGTSFSDEQFF. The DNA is TGTGCCACCAGTGACCGATCCGGGACTAGCTTCTCCGATGAGCAGTTCTTC.